The TCR beta chain described here comes from a study of T cell changes during pregnancy in multiple sclerosis. Some clones are missing from TCRdb's copy, which holds only in-frame ones; the method was immunoSEQ multiplex PCR. The sample records about 98,000 clones, 92% being singletons. Germline V gene data show CDR1 as SGHVS and CDR2 as FQNEAQ. The junction had 7 bases not matched to a gene; V was cut back by 1 base and J by 2 bases. The CDR3 is 17 residues long. The TCR originated in a female donor in good health, enrolled as a control in a pregnancy study. The gene calls are TRBV7-8 and TRBJ1-4, with TRBD1 identical over 7 bases. This specimen was peripheral blood, taken after pregnancy. This chain's CDR3 is CASSLDREGATNEKLFF. The CDR3, as DNA: TGTGCCAGCAGCTTAGATCGGGAGGGGGCGACTAATGAAAAACTGTTTTTT.